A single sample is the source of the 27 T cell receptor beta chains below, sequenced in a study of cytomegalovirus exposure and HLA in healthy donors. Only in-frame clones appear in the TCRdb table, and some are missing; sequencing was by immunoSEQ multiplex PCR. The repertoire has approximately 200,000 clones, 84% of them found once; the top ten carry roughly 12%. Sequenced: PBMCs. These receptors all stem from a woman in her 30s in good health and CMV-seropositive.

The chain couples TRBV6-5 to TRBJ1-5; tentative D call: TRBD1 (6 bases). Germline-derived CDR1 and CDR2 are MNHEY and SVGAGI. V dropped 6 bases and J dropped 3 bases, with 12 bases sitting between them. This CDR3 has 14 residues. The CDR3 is CASRQQGHNQPQHF. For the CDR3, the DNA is TGTGCCAGCAGACAACAGGGTCACAATCAGCCCCAGCATTTT.

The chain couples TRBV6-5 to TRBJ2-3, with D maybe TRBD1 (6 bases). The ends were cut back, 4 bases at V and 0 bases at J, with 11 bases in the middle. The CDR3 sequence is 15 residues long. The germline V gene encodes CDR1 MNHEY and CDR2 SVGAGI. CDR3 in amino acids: CASSSPGHSTDTQYF. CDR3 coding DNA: TGTGCCAGCAGTTCCCCGGGACACAGCACAGATACGCAGTATTTT.

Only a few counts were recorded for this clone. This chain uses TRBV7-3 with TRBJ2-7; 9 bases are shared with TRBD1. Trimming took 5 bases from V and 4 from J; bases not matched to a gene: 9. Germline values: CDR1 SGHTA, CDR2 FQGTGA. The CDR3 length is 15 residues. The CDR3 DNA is TGTGCCAGCAGCCCCAAACAGGGGGCGAGTTACGAGCAGTACTTC. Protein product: CASSPKQGASYEQYF. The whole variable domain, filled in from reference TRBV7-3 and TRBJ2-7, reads GAGVSQTPSNKVTEKGKYVELRCDPISGHTALYWYRQSLGQGPEFLIYFQGTGAADDSGLPNDRFFAVRPEGSVSTLKIQRTERGDSAVYLCASSPKQGASYEQYFGPGTRLTVT.

This CDR3 is CSVEGPPRQGRETQYF. CDR3 nucleotide sequence: TGCAGCGTTGAAGGTCCCCCCCGACAGGGCCGGGAGACCCAGTACTTC. This chain joins TRBV29-1 and TRBJ2-5; 7 bases are shared with TRBD1. Per germline, CDR1 SQVTM and CDR2 ANQGSEA. With V trimmed by 1 base and J by 5 bases, 13 bases remained unmatched. The length of the CDR3 is 16 residues. The variable domain in full, with the rest retrieved from reference TRBV29-1 and TRBJ2-5, is SAVISQKPSRDICQRGTSLTIQCQVDSQVTMMFWYRQQPGQSLTLIATANQGSEATYESGFVIDKFPISRPNLTFSTLTVSNMSPEDSSIYLCSVEGPPRQGRETQYFGPGTRLLVL.

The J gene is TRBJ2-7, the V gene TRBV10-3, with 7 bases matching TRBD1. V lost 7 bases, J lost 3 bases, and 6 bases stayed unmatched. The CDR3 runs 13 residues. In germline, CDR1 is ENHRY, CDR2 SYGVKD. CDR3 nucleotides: TGTGCCATCACCGGGACAGAGAACTACGAGCAGTACTTC. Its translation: CAITGTENYEQYF.

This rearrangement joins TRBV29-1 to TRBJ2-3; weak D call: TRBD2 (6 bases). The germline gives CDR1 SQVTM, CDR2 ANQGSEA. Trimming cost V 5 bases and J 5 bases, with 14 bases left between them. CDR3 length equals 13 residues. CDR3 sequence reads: CSVRTTQQDTQYF. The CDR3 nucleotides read TGCAGCGTTAGGACTACGCAGCAAGATACGCAGTATTTT.

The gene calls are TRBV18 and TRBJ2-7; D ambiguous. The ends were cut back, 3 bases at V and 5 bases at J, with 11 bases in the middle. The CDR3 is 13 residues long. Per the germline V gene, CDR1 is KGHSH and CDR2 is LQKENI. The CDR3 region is CASSPTPSNEQYF. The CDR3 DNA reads TGTGCCAGCTCACCCACCCCAAGCAACGAGCAGTACTTC.

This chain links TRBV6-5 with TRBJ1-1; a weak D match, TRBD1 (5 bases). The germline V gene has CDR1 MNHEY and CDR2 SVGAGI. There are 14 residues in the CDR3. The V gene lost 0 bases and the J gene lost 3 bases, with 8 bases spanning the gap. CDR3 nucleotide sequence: TGTGCCAGCAGTTACTCGACAGAATACACTGAAGCTTTCTTT. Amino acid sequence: CASSYSTEYTEAFF.

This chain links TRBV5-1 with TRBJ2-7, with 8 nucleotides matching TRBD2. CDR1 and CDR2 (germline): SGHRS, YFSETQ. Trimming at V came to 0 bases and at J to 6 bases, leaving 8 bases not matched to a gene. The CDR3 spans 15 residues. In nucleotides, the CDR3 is TGCGCCAGCAGCTTGGACCCAGCGGGAGCCGCCGAGCAGTACTTC. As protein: CASSLDPAGAAEQYF. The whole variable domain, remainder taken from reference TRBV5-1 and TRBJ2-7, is KAGVTQTPRYLIKTRGQQVTLSCSPISGHRSVSWYQQTPGQGLQFLFEYFSETQRNKGNFPGRFSGRQFSNSRSEMNVSTLELGDSALYLCASSLDPAGAAEQYFGPGTRLTVT.

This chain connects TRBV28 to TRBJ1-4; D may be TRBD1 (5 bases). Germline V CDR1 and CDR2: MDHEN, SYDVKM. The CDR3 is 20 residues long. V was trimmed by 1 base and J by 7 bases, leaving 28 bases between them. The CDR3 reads CASSLLETVGMKVSGEKLFF. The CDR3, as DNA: TGTGCCAGCAGTTTATTGGAGACAGTGGGAATGAAGGTTAGCGGTGAAAAACTGTTTTTT.

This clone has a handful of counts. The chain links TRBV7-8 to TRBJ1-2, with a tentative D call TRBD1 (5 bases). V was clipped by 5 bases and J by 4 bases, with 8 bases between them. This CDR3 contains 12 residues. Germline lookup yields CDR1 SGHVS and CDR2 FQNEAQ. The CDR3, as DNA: TGTGCCAGCAGCCCAGGGCCCTATGGCTACACCTTC. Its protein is CASSPGPYGYTF.

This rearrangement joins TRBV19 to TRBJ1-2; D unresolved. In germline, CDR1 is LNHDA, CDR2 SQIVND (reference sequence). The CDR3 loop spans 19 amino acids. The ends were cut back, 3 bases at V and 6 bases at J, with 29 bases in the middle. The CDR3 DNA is TGTGCCAGTAGTATTAAAGGGATTACTCCGGGAGGCGGGATTGATGGCTACACCTTC. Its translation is CASSIKGITPGGGIDGYTF.

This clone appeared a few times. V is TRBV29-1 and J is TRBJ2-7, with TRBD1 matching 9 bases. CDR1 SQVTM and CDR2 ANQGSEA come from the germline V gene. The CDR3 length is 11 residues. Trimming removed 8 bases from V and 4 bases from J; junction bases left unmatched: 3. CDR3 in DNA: TGCAGCATCGACAGGGGGTACGAGCAGTACTTC. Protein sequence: CSIDRGYEQYF.

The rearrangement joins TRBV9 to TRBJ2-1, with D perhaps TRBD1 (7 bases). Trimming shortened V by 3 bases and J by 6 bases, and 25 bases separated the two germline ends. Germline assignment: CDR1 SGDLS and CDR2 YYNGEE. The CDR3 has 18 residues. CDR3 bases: TGTGCCAGCAGCGGCCCAGGGGGGAGTTGGGGTCCGGGCAATGAGCAGTTCTTC. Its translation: CASSGPGGSWGPGNEQFF.

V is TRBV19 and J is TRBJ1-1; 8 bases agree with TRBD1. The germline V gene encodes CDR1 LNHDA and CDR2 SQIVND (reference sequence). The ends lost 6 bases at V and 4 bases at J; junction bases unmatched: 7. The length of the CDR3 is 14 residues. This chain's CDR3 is CASRTTGVGTEAFF. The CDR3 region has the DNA TGTGCCAGTAGGACGACAGGGGTAGGCACTGAAGCTTTCTTT.

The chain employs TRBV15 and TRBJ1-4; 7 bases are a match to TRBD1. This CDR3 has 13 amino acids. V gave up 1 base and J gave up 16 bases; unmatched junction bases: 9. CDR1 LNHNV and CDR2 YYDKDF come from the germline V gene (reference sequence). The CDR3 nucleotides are TGTGCCACCAGCAGAGCTAGGGGGCTCGGGCAGTTTTTT. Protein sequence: CATSRARGLGQFF. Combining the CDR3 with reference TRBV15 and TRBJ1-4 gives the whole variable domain DAMVIQNPRYQVTQFGKPVTLSCSQTLNHNVMYWYQQKSSQAPKLLFHYYDKDFNNEADTPDNFQSRRPNTSFCFLDIRSPGLGDTAMYLCATSRARGLGQFFGSGTQLSVL.

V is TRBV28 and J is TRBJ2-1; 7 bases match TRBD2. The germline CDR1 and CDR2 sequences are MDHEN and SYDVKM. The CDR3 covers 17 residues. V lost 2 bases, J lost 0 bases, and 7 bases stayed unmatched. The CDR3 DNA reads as TGTGCCAGCAGTTTAGTTATTCGCGGGAGCTCCTACAATGAGCAGTTCTTC. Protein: CASSLVIRGSSYNEQFF.

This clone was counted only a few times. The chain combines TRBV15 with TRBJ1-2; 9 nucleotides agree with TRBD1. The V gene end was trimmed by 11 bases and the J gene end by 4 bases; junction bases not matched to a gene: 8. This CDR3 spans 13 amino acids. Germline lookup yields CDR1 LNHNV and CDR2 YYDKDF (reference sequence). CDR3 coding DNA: TGTGCCGCCGGACAGGGGATAGGCTATGGCTACACCTTC. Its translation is CAAGQGIGYGYTF.

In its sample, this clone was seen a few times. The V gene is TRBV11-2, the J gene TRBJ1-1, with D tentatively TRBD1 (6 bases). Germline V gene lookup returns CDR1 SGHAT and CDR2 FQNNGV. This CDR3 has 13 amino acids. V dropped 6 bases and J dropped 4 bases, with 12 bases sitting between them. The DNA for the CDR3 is TGTGCCAGCAGTACAGGGAGAGTCACTGAAGCTTTCTTT. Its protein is CASSTGRVTEAFF.

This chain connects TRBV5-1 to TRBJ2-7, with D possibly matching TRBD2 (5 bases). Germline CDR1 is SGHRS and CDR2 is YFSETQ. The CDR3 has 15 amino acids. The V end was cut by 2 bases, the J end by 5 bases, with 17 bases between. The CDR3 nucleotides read TGCGCCAGCAGCTTCCGAGGGAACAAAGAGGACGAGCAGTACTTC. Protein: CASSFRGNKEDEQYF.

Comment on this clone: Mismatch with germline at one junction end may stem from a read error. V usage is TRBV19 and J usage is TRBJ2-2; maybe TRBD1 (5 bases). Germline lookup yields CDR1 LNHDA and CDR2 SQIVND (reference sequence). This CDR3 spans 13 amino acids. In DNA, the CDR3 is TGTGCCAGCGATTTAGGGGTCACCGGAGAGCTGTTTTTT. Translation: CASDLGVTGELFF.

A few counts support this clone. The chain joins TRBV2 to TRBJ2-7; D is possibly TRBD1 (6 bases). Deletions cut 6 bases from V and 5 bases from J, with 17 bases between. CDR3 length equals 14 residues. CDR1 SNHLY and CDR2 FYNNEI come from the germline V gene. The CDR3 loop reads CASSRDPRQDEQYF. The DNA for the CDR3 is TGTGCCAGCAGCCGGGACCCCAGACAGGACGAGCAGTACTTC.

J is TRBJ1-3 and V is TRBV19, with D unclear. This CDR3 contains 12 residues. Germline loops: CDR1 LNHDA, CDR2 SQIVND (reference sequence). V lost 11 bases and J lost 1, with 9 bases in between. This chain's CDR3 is CAARGSGNTIYF. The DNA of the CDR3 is TGTGCCGCTCGGGGATCTGGAAACACCATATATTTT.

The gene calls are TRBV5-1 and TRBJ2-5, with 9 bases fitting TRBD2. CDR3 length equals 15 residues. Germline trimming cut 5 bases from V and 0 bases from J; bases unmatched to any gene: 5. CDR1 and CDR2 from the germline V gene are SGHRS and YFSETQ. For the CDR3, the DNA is TGCGCCAGCAGTCGACGACTAGCGGACCAAGAGACCCAGTACTTC. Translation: CASSRRLADQETQYF.

The CDR3 DNA is TGTGCCAGCAGGGGGAACAGGGGATCGAACAATGAGCAGTTCTTC. Its translation: CASRGNRGSNNEQFF. The chain combines TRBV2 with TRBJ2-1; TRBD1 aligns across 7 bases. CDR1 is SNHLY, CDR2 FYNNEI, per germline. The ends lost 6 bases at V and 5 bases at J; junction bases unmatched: 10. The CDR3 totals 15 residues. Combining the CDR3 with reference TRBV2 and TRBJ2-1 gives the whole variable domain EPEVTQTPSHQVTQMGQEVILRCVPISNHLYFYWYRQILGQKVEFLVSFYNNEISEKSEIFDDQFSVERPDGSNFTLKIRSTKLEDSAMYFCASRGNRGSNNEQFFGPGTRLTVL.

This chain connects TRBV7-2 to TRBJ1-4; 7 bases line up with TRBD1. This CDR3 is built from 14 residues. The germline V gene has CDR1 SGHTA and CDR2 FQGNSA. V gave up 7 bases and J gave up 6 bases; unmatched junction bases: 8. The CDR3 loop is CASKETGNDEKLFF. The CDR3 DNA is TGTGCCAGCAAGGAGACAGGGAACGATGAAAAACTGTTTTTT.

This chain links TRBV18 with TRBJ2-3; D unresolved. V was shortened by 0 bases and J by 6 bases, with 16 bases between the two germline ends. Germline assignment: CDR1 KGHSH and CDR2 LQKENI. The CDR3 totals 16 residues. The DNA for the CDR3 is TGTGCCAGCTCACCACCGTCGAGCGCCATACGGGATACGCAGTATTTT. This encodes CASSPPSSAIRDTQYF.